Below, one T cell receptor beta chain is given with its context. The data were taken from a study of blood T cell repertoires in COVID-19. For the study at large: The United States, Italy and Spain were the sources of the acute and convalescent COVID-19 samples. PBMCs, B-cell-depleted T cells, or T cells were the source of the cDNA or gDNA that made up the material.

In the original analysis: Amplified reference gene primers provided the basis for estimating nucleated cell counts. Sequencing used immunoSEQ multiplex PCR; TCRdb keeps in-frame clones, though not all of them. Clone size and V and J calls were adopted from that table, with D and trimming inferred from the DNA. This table has about 65,000 clones, about 94% appearing once. This TCR came from a man in his sixties or seventies with active COVID-19. Sequencing input: peripheral blood.

Here the CDR3 reads CATSSEAGLAKWVAQYF. The DNA for the CDR3 is TGTGCCACCAGCAGTGAGGCGGGCCTAGCGAAGTGGGTGGCCCAGTACTTC. The rearrangement joins TRBV15 to TRBJ2-5, with D perhaps matching TRBD2 (6 bases). Trimming shortened V by 3 bases and J by 9 bases, and 26 bases separated the two germline ends. CDR3 size: 17 residues. The V gene's germline CDR1 is LNHNV and CDR2 YYDKDF (reference sequence).